The present entry profiles one T cell receptor beta chain with its context. This specimen belongs to a study of T cell repertoires in cytomegalovirus infection. TCRdb reanalysed the reads using MiXCR and keeps one entry per CDR3 protein. Of some 170,000 distinct CDR3 sequences listed, about 15% are singletons. Germline values: CDR1 SGHTA, CDR2 FQGNSA. This CDR3 region has 15 residues. V lost 6 bases, J lost 2 bases, and 4 bases stayed unmatched. This TCR derives from a human donor in good health (CMV status not recorded). Some clones in this sample may be carry-over from other donors' samples. This sequence joins TRBV7-2 and TRBJ2-1; 10 bases are shared with TRBD1. Material: CD8+ T cells from PBMCs. CDR3 residues: CASRPTGGAYNEQFF. CDR3 bases: TGTGCCAGCAGGCCGACAGGGGGCGCCTACAATGAGCAGTTCTTC.